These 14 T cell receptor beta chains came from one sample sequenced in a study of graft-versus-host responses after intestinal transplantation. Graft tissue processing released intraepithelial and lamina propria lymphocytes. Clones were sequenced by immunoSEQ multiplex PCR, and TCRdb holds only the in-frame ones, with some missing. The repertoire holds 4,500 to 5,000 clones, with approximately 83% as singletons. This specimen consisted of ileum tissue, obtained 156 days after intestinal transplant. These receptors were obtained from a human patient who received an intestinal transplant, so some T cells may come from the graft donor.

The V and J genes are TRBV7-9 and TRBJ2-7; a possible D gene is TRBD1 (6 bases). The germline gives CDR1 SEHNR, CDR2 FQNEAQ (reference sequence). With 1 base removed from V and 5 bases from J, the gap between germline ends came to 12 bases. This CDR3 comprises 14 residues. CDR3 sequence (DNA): TGTGCCAGCAGCTTAGAGGGTGGGGGCCACGAGCAGTACTTC. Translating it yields CASSLEGGGHEQYF.

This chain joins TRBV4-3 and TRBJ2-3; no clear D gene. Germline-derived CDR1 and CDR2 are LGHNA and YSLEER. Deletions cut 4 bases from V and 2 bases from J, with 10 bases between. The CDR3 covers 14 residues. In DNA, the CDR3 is TGCGCCAGCAGCCTAAGGGTGTTCACAGATACGCAGTATTTT. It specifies CASSLRVFTDTQYF.

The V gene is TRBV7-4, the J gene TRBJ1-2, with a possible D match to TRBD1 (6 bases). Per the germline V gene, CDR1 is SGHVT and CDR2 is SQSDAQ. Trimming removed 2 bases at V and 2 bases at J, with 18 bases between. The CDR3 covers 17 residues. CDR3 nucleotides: TGTGCCAGCAGCTTAAGGGGTCGAGGGGGTTTGAACTATGGCTACACCTTC. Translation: CASSLRGRGGLNYGYTF.

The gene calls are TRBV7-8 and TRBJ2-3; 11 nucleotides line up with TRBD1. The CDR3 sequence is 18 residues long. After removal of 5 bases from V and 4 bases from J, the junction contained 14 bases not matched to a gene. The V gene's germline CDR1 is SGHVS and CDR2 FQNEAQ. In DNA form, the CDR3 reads TGTGCCAGCAGCCCCGGGACAGGGGGTCCTGTGTGGGCAGATACGCAGTATTTT. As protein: CASSPGTGGPVWADTQYF. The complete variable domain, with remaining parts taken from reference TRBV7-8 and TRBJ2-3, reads GAGVSQSPRYKVAKRGQDVALRCDPISGHVSLFWYQQALGQGPEFLTYFQNEAQLDKSGLPSDRFFAERPEGSVSTLKIQRTQQEDSAVYLCASSPGTGGPVWADTQYFGPGTRLTVL.

The CDR3 region is CASSHPGGPLNEQYF. CDR3 sequence (DNA): TGCGCCAGCAGCCATCCGGGAGGCCCATTGAACGAGCAGTACTTC. The rearrangement uses TRBV4-1 and TRBJ2-5; 7 nucleotides agree with TRBD2. The DNA end is more similar to TRBJ2-7, so the J call may be wrong. CDR3 length equals 15 residues. Germline CDR1 and CDR2: MGHRA and YSYEKL.

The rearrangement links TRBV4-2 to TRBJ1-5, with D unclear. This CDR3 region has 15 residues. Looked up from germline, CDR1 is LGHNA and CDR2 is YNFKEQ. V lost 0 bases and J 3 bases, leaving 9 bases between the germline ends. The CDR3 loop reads CASSQDSRSNQPQHF. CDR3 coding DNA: TGTGCCAGCAGCCAAGATAGTAGGTCCAATCAGCCCCAGCATTTT.

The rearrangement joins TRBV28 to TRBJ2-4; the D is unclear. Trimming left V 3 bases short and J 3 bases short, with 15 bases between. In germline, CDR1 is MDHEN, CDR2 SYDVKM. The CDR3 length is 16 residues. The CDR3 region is CASSLLTGSGKNIQYF. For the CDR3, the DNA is TGTGCCAGCAGTTTGCTCACGGGTTCGGGCAAAAACATTCAGTACTTC. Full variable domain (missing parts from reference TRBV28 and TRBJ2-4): DVKVTQSSRYLVKRTGEKVFLECVQDMDHENMFWYRQDPGLGLRLIYFSYDVKMKEKGDIPEGYSVSREKKERFSLILESASTNQTSMYLCASSLLTGSGKNIQYFGAGTRLSVL.

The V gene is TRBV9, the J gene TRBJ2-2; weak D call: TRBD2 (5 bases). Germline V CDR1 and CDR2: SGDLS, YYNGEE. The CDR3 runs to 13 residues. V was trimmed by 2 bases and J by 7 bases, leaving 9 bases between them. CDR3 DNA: TGTGCCAGCAGCGTGGACTGGGTCGGGGAGCTGTTTTTT. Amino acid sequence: CASSVDWVGELFF. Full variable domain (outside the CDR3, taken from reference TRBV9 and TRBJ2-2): DSGVTQTPKHLITATGQRVTLRCSPRSGDLSVYWYQQSLDQGLQFLIQYYNGEERAKGNILERFSAQQFPDLHSELNLSSLELGDSALYFCASSVDWVGELFFGEGSRLTVL.

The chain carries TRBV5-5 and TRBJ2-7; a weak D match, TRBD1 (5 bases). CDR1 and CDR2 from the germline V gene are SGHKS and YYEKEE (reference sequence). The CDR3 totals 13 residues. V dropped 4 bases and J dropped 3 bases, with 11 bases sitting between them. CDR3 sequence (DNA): TGTGCCAGCAGCCCGGCAGGGTACTACGAGCAGTACTTC. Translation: CASSPAGYYEQYF.

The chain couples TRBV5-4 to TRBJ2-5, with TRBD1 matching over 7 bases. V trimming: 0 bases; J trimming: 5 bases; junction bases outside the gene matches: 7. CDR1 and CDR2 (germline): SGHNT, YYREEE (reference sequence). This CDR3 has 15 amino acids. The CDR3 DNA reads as TGTGCCAGCAGCTTGGAAGGCGCCAGGGGGGAGACCCAGTACTTC. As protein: CASSLEGARGETQYF.

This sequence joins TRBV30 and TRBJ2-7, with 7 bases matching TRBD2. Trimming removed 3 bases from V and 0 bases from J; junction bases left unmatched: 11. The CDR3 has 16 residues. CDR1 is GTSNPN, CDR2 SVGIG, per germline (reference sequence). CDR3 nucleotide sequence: TGTGCCTGGAGCGTCCTCTTCCGCGGGAGCTCCTACGAGCAGTACTTC. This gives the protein CAWSVLFRGSSYEQYF.

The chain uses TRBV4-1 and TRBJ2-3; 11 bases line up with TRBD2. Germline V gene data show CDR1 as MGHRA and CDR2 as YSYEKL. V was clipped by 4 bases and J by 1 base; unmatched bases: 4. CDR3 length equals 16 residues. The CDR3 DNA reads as TGCGCCAGCAGCCGCCCACTAGCGGGGGGCACAGATACGCAGTATTTT. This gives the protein CASSRPLAGGTDTQYF.

CDR3 residues: CASSLDTGELFF. The CDR3 DNA reads as TGTGCCAGCAGCTTAGATACCGGGGAGCTGTTTTTT. V is TRBV11-3 and J is TRBJ2-2; D is unresolved. Looked up from germline, CDR1 is SGHNT and CDR2 is YENEEA. CDR3 size: 12 residues. Trimming removed 0 bases at V and 5 bases at J, with 1 base between.

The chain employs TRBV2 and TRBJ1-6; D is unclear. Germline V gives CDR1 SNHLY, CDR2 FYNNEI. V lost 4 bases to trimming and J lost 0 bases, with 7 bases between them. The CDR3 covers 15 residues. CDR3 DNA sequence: TGTGCCAGCAGTGTCCGCAGCTCCTATAATTCACCCCTCCACTTT. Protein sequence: CASSVRSSYNSPLHF.